The 30 T cell receptor beta chains given below trace back to one sample, sequenced in a study of T-cell reconstitution after alpha-beta-depleted transplantation in children. This sample's TCRbeta library carried unique molecular identifier barcodes. Each CDR3 protein is one row after TCRdb ran MiXCR on the PCR reads. This sample has some 240,000 distinct CDR3 sequences; around 13% occur once, and the top ten carry about 2.6%. Sequencing was performed on PBMCs from the stem cell graft donor, taken from the stem cell graft. These TCRs come from a human donor who donated a stem cell graft to a child with acute lymphoblastic leukemia.

This clonotype was seen at least ten times. The chain is built from TRBV7-9 and TRBJ2-3; tentative D call: TRBD2 (5 bases). The CDR3 extends over 15 amino acids. The germline gives CDR1 SEHNR, CDR2 FQNEAQ (reference sequence). V dropped 2 bases and J dropped 1 base, with 10 bases sitting between them. The CDR3 coding sequence is TGTGCCAGCAGCTTAACTGAGGGAGGCACAGATACGCAGTATTTT. Its translation is CASSLTEGGTDTQYF.

This clonotype was observed at least ten times. The chain couples TRBV7-2 to TRBJ1-4, with TRBD1 matching over 12 bases. The V and J ends lost 2 bases and 11 bases, in that order; junction bases with no gene match: 6. Per germline, CDR1 SGHTA and CDR2 FQGNSA. The CDR3 is made up of 15 amino acids. Written as DNA, the CDR3 is TGTGCCAGCAGCTTAATGGGACAGGGGGCGCGGAAACTGTTTTTT. Amino acid sequence: CASSLMGQGARKLFF.

This clonotype has ten or more counts. The genes are TRBV27 and TRBJ2-3, with a tentative D call TRBD2 (5 bases). Trimming removed 5 bases at V and 2 bases at J, with 14 bases between. Germline V gives CDR1 MNHEY, CDR2 SMNVEV (reference sequence). The CDR3 spans 15 residues. CDR3 coding DNA: TGTGCCAGCAGTCTATTCAACCGGGACACAGATACGCAGTATTTT. It codes for CASSLFNRDTDTQYF.

This clonotype came up many times. The V call is TRBV27, the J call TRBJ1-2; D uncertain. Germline CDR1 reads MNHEY; CDR2 reads SMNVEV (reference sequence). With 5 bases removed from V and 2 bases from J, the gap between germline ends came to 12 bases. The CDR3 is 14 residues long. DNA of the CDR3: TGTGCCAGCAGTAGTGGGTCCGGGAACTATGGCTACACCTTC. Translated: CASSSGSGNYGYTF.

A few counts support this clonotype. The J gene is TRBJ2-7, the V gene TRBV20-1, with D possibly being TRBD2 (6 bases). CDR3 size: 15 residues. CDR1 is DFQATT and CDR2 is SNEGSKA in the germline V gene (reference sequence). V was clipped by 1 base and J by 1 base, with 14 bases between them. The DNA for the CDR3 is TGCAGTGCTAGAGGGTTACCGGGAGAGTCCTACGAGCAGTACTTC. Its protein product is CSARGLPGESYEQYF.

This clonotype appeared a few times. The genes are TRBV7-9 and TRBJ2-6; possibly TRBD2 for D (6 bases). V lost 4 bases to trimming and J lost 0 bases, with 10 bases between them. The CDR3 covers 16 residues. The germline V gene has CDR1 SEHNR and CDR2 FQNEAQ (reference sequence). The CDR3, as DNA: TGTGCCAGCAGCTCCTCGGGACTCTCTGGGGCCAACGTCCTGACTTTC. It yields the protein CASSSSGLSGANVLTF.

Remarks on this clonotype: A read error may be the cause here, since a much bigger clone is one base away. The conserved phenylalanine or tryptophan is not found at the CDR3 terminus, so this likely reflects a read error. V is TRBV7-2 and J is TRBJ1-2, with 8 nucleotides matching TRBD1. The trim removed 0 bases at V and 4 bases at J, leaving 7 bases unmatched. CDR1 SGHTA and CDR2 FQGNSA come from the germline V gene. This CDR3 comprises 16 residues. CDR3 loop: CASSLALGDRGYGYTS. The CDR3 bases are TGTGCCAGCAGCTTAGCCTTAGGAGACAGGGGCTATGGCTACACCTCC.

This clonotype was seen repeatedly, ten times or more. The genes are TRBV10-3 and TRBJ2-2; 10 bases agree with TRBD1. Germline V gene sequence: CDR1 ENHRY, CDR2 SYGVKD. After removal of 6 bases from V and 0 bases from J, the junction contained 13 bases not matched to a gene. This CDR3 region has 19 residues. CDR3 protein: CAIRVRGQGVPANTGELFF. Written as DNA, the CDR3 is TGTGCCATCAGAGTCCGAGGACAGGGGGTCCCCGCGAACACCGGGGAGCTGTTTTTT.

This clonotype was detected only a few times. The rearrangement links TRBV29-1 to TRBJ1-5; the D is unclear. V shed 4 bases and J shed 5 bases, with 18 bases lying between them. This CDR3 is 15 amino acids long. Germline CDR1 SQVTM, CDR2 ANQGSEA. CDR3 loop: CSVGHSGGRDQPQHF. The CDR3 nucleotides read TGCAGCGTTGGGCACTCAGGAGGAAGGGATCAGCCCCAGCATTTT.

This clonotype was detected a few times. The rearrangement links TRBV7-6 to TRBJ1-3, with D uncertain. The CDR3 extends over 16 amino acids. V was cut by 1 base and J by 0 bases, with 10 bases left in between. Germline-derived CDR1 and CDR2 are SGHVS and FNYEAQ. In DNA, the CDR3 is TGTGCCAGCAGCTTAGGGGCCGCATCCTCTGGAAACACCATATATTTT. Translation gives CASSLGAASSGNTIYF.

This clonotype was observed at least ten times. This chain uses TRBV20-1 with TRBJ2-2, with 10 nucleotides matching TRBD1. In germline, CDR1 is DFQATT, CDR2 SNEGSKA (reference sequence). This CDR3 has 15 amino acids. The V segment lost 1 base and the J segment 4 bases; nucleotides outside the gene matches: 3. The CDR3 bases are TGCAGTGCTAGAGGACAGGGGGCGCCCACCGGGGAGCTGTTTTTT. It encodes CSARGQGAPTGELFF.

This clonotype was seen many times. The chain employs TRBV5-1 and TRBJ1-1, with a possible D match to TRBD1 (5 bases). Trimming pared 2 bases from V and 4 bases from J, leaving 15 bases between. This CDR3 is built from 15 residues. Germline V gene data show CDR1 as SGHRS and CDR2 as YFSETQ. The CDR3 nucleotides are TGCGCCAGCAGCTTCCGGGACGCGGCCGTCACTGAAGCTTTCTTT. It is translated as CASSFRDAAVTEAFF.

For this clonotype: A much larger clone is a single base away; this may be a read error. The chain links TRBV5-1 to TRBJ2-4; maybe TRBD1 (6 bases). The CDR3 has 17 residues. The V gene's germline CDR1 is SGHRS and CDR2 YFSETQ. The CDR3 sequence is CVSSSRGRGLAKNIQYF. The CDR3 DNA reads TGCGTCAGCAGCTCGCGCGGCAGGGGCCTAGCCAAAAACATTCAGTACTTC. The entire variable domain, with the rest obtained from reference TRBV5-1 and TRBJ2-4, is as follows: KAGVTQTPRYLIKTRGQQVTLSCSPISGHRSVSWYQQTPGQGLQFLFEYFSETQRNKGNFPGRFSGRQFSNSRSEMNVSTLELGDSALYLCVSSSRGRGLAKNIQYFGAGTRLSVL.

This clonotype appeared a few times. The chain couples TRBV18 to TRBJ1-2; tentative D call: TRBD1 (6 bases). Trimming removed 5 bases from V and 0 bases from J, with 13 bases in between. The CDR3 spans 15 residues. The germline V gene encodes CDR1 KGHSH and CDR2 LQKENI. The CDR3 sequence is CASSTRQVSNYGYTF. The CDR3 DNA is TGTGCCAGCTCAACAAGACAGGTTTCTAACTATGGCTACACCTTC.

This clonotype was detected many times. The chain joins TRBV29-1 to TRBJ2-5, with D uncertain. The CDR3 has 12 amino acids. The germline V gene has CDR1 SQVTM and CDR2 ANQGSEA. V was trimmed by 7 bases and J by 3 bases, leaving 12 bases between them. The CDR3 sequence is CSADPSEETQYF. CDR3 nucleotide sequence: TGCAGCGCGGACCCTTCCGAAGAGACCCAGTACTTC.

The chain links TRBV5-6 to TRBJ2-4, with 8 nucleotides matching TRBD1. V lost 0 bases and J lost 12; bases outside the gene matches: 8. This CDR3 has 14 residues. Germline assignment: CDR1 SGHDT and CDR2 YYEEEE. In DNA form, the CDR3 reads TGTGCCAGCAGCTTGGAGGGGACAGGCACCAGTCAGTACTTC. Translating it yields CASSLEGTGTSQYF.

There are many counts of this clonotype. The chain joins TRBV29-1 to TRBJ2-7; 9 nucleotides match TRBD2. Germline V gene lookup returns CDR1 SQVTM and CDR2 ANQGSEA. Trimming took 6 bases from V and 2 from J; bases not matched to a gene: 5. The CDR3 is made up of 13 amino acids. DNA of the CDR3: TGCAGCGTCTTTAGCGGGAGTACCTACGAGCAGTACTTC. The encoded protein is CSVFSGSTYEQYF.

This clonotype was observed many times. This chain joins TRBV7-9 and TRBJ2-6; maybe TRBD2 (6 bases). Looked up from germline, CDR1 is SEHNR and CDR2 is FQNEAQ (reference sequence). V was pared by 3 bases and J by 4 bases, with 10 bases between. CDR3 length equals 15 residues. CDR3 coding DNA: TGTGCCAGCAGCTTGGGAGGTCTCGGGGCCAACGTCCTGACTTTC. Its protein product is CASSLGGLGANVLTF.

In this sample, this clonotype turned up many times. The chain joins TRBV14 to TRBJ2-2; D uncertain. In germline, CDR1 is SGHDN, CDR2 FVKESK. Deletions cut 4 bases from V and 5 bases from J, with 5 bases between. The CDR3 extends over 12 amino acids. The chain's CDR3 is CASSPDTGELFF. The CDR3 DNA sequence: TGTGCCAGCAGCCCAGATACCGGGGAGCTGTTTTTT.

This clonotype was seen at least ten times. This chain joins TRBV20-1 and TRBJ2-2, with D perhaps matching TRBD1 (6 bases). Germline-derived CDR1 and CDR2 are DFQATT and SNEGSKA (reference sequence). Trimming removed 0 bases from V and 6 bases from J, with 17 bases in between. There are 16 residues in the CDR3. CDR3 in amino acids: CSAREAPGVSSGELFF. The CDR3 bases are TGCAGTGCTAGAGAGGCTCCAGGGGTATCGTCCGGGGAGCTGTTTTTT.

This clonotype has only a few counts. The rearrangement links TRBV10-2 to TRBJ1-5; maybe TRBD1 (6 bases). The length of the CDR3 is 13 residues. V was trimmed by 7 bases and J by 4 bases, leaving 11 bases between them. CDR1 and CDR2 (germline): WSHSY, SAAADI. As DNA, the CDR3 is TGCGCCAGCAACGGACAGTTTAATCAGCCCCAGCATTTT. Protein product: CASNGQFNQPQHF.

This clonotype showed up many times. The chain couples TRBV10-3 to TRBJ2-1; D may be TRBD2 (5 bases). CDR3 size: 16 residues. Trimming left V 3 bases short and J 8 bases short, with 20 bases between. The germline V gene encodes CDR1 ENHRY and CDR2 SYGVKD. The CDR3 sequence: CAISDTRNGVSDEQFF. DNA for the CDR3: TGTGCCATCAGTGACACTCGGAACGGGGTAAGCGATGAGCAGTTCTTC.

There are many counts of this clonotype. The chain joins TRBV15 to TRBJ2-2; perhaps TRBD2 as D (6 bases). V was clipped by 9 bases and J by 2 bases, with 10 bases between them. The V gene's germline CDR1 is LNHNV and CDR2 YYDKDF (reference sequence). The CDR3 spans 13 residues. The CDR3 coding sequence is TGTGCCACGGGGGGATTCAACACCGGGGAGCTGTTTTTT. Amino acid sequence: CATGGFNTGELFF.

This clonotype was counted at least ten times. The V call is TRBV5-6, the J call TRBJ2-1; D is undetermined. There are 13 residues in the CDR3. Germline-derived CDR1 and CDR2 are SGHDT and YYEEEE. Trimming left V 4 bases short and J 9 bases short, with 14 bases between. CDR3 DNA: TGTGCCAGCAGCCCAGACCCGGGCGGTGAGCAGTTCTTC. Its translation is CASSPDPGGEQFF.

This clonotype was detected only once. The chain carries TRBV9 and TRBJ2-7, with 8 bases that match TRBD1. J was trimmed by 4 bases and V by 4 bases; bases with no gene match: 7. CDR3 length equals 14 residues. Germline-derived CDR1 and CDR2 are SGDLS and YYNGEE. This CDR3 is CASSTGQGAYEQYF. CDR3 DNA sequence: TGTGCCAGCAGCACCGGACAGGGAGCTTACGAGCAGTACTTC.

The gene calls are TRBV15 and TRBJ2-5; D is unresolved. Between the trimmed V and J ends, which lost 4 bases and 5 bases, there was a span of 11 bases. The germline gives CDR1 LNHNV, CDR2 YYDKDF (reference sequence). The CDR3 is 13 residues long. The CDR3 bases are TGTGCCACCAGCATAGAGGTATTGGAGACCCAGTACTTC. This encodes CATSIEVLETQYF.

This clonotype has a count of ten or more. The chain employs TRBV9 and TRBJ2-2; tentative D call: TRBD1 (5 bases). CDR1 SGDLS and CDR2 YYNGEE come from the germline V gene. V dropped 5 bases and J dropped 1 base, with 9 bases sitting between them. The CDR3 is 14 residues long. CDR3 bases: TGTGCCAGCAGGGGTACAGGGAACACCGGGGAGCTGTTTTTT. As protein: CASRGTGNTGELFF.

This clonotype was detected many times. The genes are TRBV20-1 and TRBJ2-1, with D perhaps matching TRBD1 (5 bases). Germline V gene sequence: CDR1 DFQATT, CDR2 SNEGSKA (reference sequence). The CDR3 runs to 12 residues. Trimming pared 5 bases from V and 2 bases from J, leaving 7 bases between. CDR3 region: CSAQGAYNEQFF. Written as DNA, the CDR3 is TGCAGTGCTCAGGGTGCCTACAATGAGCAGTTCTTC.

The chain joins TRBV19 to TRBJ1-1, with D possibly TRBD1 on 5 matching bases. The ends were cut back, 5 bases at V and 2 bases at J, with 18 bases in the middle. Looked up from germline, CDR1 is LNHDA and CDR2 is SQIVND (reference sequence). The CDR3 contains 16 residues. The CDR3 DNA follows: TGTGCCAGTAGTTGGGGGACCGGGTCGCTCAACACTGAAGCTTTCTTT. Translation: CASSWGTGSLNTEAFF.

This clonotype was detected many times. The V gene is TRBV11-2, the J gene TRBJ2-5, with D possibly called TRBD1 or TRBD2 (6 bases each). V lost 5 bases to trimming and J lost 2 bases, with 21 bases between them. The CDR3 contains 17 residues. The germline V gene encodes CDR1 SGHAT and CDR2 FQNNGV. CDR3 sequence (DNA): TGTGCCAGCAGCCCCCAAGGTGGCAGGGGAGGACAAGAGACCCAGTACTTC. Translation: CASSPQGGRGGQETQYF.